One and the same sample provided the 27 T cell receptor beta chains below, sequenced in a study of control samples from healthy donors and cancer patients. Data came from immunoSEQ multiplex PCR; TCRdb stores just in-frame clones and leaves some out. The sample gives fewer than 95,000 clones, about 89% of which show up once; around 21% is in the top ten. The sequenced material came from blood. These receptors originate from a man aged 25-40 years in good health.

This chain links TRBV13 with TRBJ2-1, with 11 bases identical to TRBD2. With V trimmed by 1 base and J by 8 bases, 13 bases remained unmatched. The length of the CDR3 is 18 residues. Germline V CDR1 and CDR2: PRHDT, FYEKMQ (reference sequence). CDR3: CASSLVTKGLAESYEQFF. The CDR3 coding sequence is TGTGCCAGCAGCTTAGTAACAAAGGGACTAGCGGAAAGCTATGAGCAGTTCTTC.

This rearrangement joins TRBV6-6 to TRBJ1-5, with D tentatively TRBD1 (5 bases). Trimming shortened V by 2 bases and J by 2 bases, and 7 bases separated the two germline ends. CDR1 and CDR2 from the germline V gene are MNHNY and SVGAGI (reference sequence). The CDR3 sequence is 14 residues long. The CDR3 DNA reads as TGTGCCAGCAGTTACCAACAGGGCAATCAGCCCCAGCATTTT. It is translated as CASSYQQGNQPQHF.

The V call is TRBV11-3, the J call TRBJ1-1; D is unresolved. The CDR3 runs to 13 residues. Trimming took 5 bases from V and 2 from J, leaving 9 bases between them. Germline values: CDR1 SGHNT, CDR2 YENEEA. The CDR3 region has the DNA TGTGCCAGCAGCCTACACAGTAACACTGAAGCTTTCTTT. Its protein product is CASSLHSNTEAFF. Using reference TRBV11-3 and TRBJ1-1 for the parts outside the CDR3, the full variable domain is EAGVVQSPRYKIIEKKQPVAFWCNPISGHNTLYWYLQNLGQGPELLIRYENEEAVDDSQLPKDRFSAERLKGVDSTLKIQPAELGDSAVYLCASSLHSNTEAFFGQGTRLTVV.

This sequence joins TRBV6-5 and TRBJ2-1; maybe TRBD1 (6 bases). CDR1 and CDR2 (germline): MNHEY, SVGAGI. With 5 bases removed from V and 12 bases from J, the gap between germline ends came to 17 bases. The CDR3 extends over 13 amino acids. The CDR3 spells CASSIIWGQGQFF. In DNA form, the CDR3 reads TGTGCCAGCAGTATTATCTGGGGGCAAGGGCAGTTCTTC.

This chain uses TRBV5-5 with TRBJ2-1; TRBD1 matches at 7 bases. The CDR3 extends over 15 amino acids. Trimming removed 7 bases from V and 6 bases from J; junction bases left unmatched: 13. CDR1 and CDR2 from the germline V gene are SGHKS and YYEKEE (reference sequence). CDR3 DNA sequence: TGTGCCAGCGAGAGCAAGGGGGCCGCAGTCAATGAGCAGTTCTTC. It translates to CASESKGAAVNEQFF.

The gene calls are TRBV4-2 and TRBJ1-3, with D possibly matching TRBD1 (5 bases). Germline-derived CDR1 and CDR2 are LGHNA and YNFKEQ. CDR3 size: 14 residues. Trimming took off 1 base at V and 2 bases at J, with 6 bases between the two ends. CDR3 nucleotides: TGTGCCAGCAGCCAAGGAGGGGCTGGAAACACCATATATTTT. This translates into CASSQGGAGNTIYF.

This sequence joins TRBV7-3 and TRBJ2-3; D possibly corresponds to TRBD1 (6 bases). The V gene's germline CDR1 is SGHTA and CDR2 FQGTGA. CDR3 length: 13 amino acids. Trimming cost V 5 bases and J 7 bases, with 13 bases left between them. CDR3: CASSPQGPHTQYF. As DNA, the CDR3 is TGTGCCAGCAGCCCACAGGGCCCTCATACGCAGTATTTT.

The rearrangement joins TRBV5-1 to TRBJ2-5, with 8 bases lining up with TRBD1. CDR3 length: 15 residues. CDR1 SGHRS and CDR2 YFSETQ come from the germline V gene. J was trimmed by 4 bases and V by 4 bases; bases with no gene match: 9. The CDR3 spells CASSPGQGRRETQYF. CDR3 nucleotides: TGCGCCAGCAGCCCCGGACAGGGACGGAGAGAGACCCAGTACTTC.

CDR3: CASSVGKGARAGEQFF. CDR3 DNA sequence: TGTGCCAGCAGCGTAGGGAAGGGGGCGAGGGCGGGTGAGCAGTTCTTC. This rearrangement joins TRBV9 to TRBJ2-1; 7 nucleotides line up with TRBD1. The V gene end was trimmed by 0 bases and the J gene end by 9 bases; junction bases not matched to a gene: 12. This CDR3 comprises 16 residues. The germline V gene encodes CDR1 SGDLS and CDR2 YYNGEE.

V gene TRBV6-5 combines with J gene TRBJ2-2; D possibly corresponds to TRBD1 (5 bases). Per the germline V gene, CDR1 is MNHEY and CDR2 is SVGAGI. The CDR3 has 14 amino acids. V lost 6 bases to trimming and J lost 5 bases, with 13 bases between them. CDR3 DNA: TGTGCCAGCAGCACAGGCGGAGTGACCGGGGAGCTGTTTTTT. Translating gives CASSTGGVTGELFF.

This clone was counted between two and nine times. The chain joins TRBV4-2 to TRBJ1-2; weak D call: TRBD1 (5 bases). The germline gives CDR1 LGHNA, CDR2 YNFKEQ. The CDR3 runs to 14 residues. Trimming cost V 0 bases and J 4 bases, with 9 bases left between them. CDR3 DNA sequence: TGTGCCAGCAGCCAAGATGACAGCCCCTATGGCTACACCTTC. Protein sequence: CASSQDDSPYGYTF.

This chain links TRBV27 with TRBJ1-2; 12 bases map to TRBD1. V gave up 8 bases and J gave up 6 bases; unmatched junction bases: 1. CDR3 size: 12 residues. Germline V lookup: CDR1 MNHEY, CDR2 SMNVEV (reference sequence). DNA of the CDR3: TGTGCCAGCCGGGACAGGGGGCATGGCTACACCTTC. Its translation: CASRDRGHGYTF.

J is TRBJ2-3 and V is TRBV7-8; D is unclear. Trimming stripped 1 base from V and 3 bases from J, with 5 bases between. Germline-derived CDR1 and CDR2 are SGHVS and FQNEAQ. The CDR3 is 13 amino acids. CDR3 bases: TGTGCCAGCAGCTTAGTTCGAACAGATACGCAGTATTTT. Its protein is CASSLVRTDTQYF.

The rearrangement uses TRBV6-1 and TRBJ1-6; D call uncertain. Trimming removed 0 bases from V and 8 bases from J, with 5 bases in between. Per germline, CDR1 MNHNS and CDR2 SASEGT. This CDR3 has 13 amino acids. CDR3 in DNA: TGTGCCAGCAGTGAAGCGGCGGATTCACCCCTCCACTTT. Protein product: CASSEAADSPLHF.

The V and J genes are TRBV24-1 and TRBJ2-3, with 7 bases identical to TRBD2. V lost 2 bases, J lost 0 bases, and 7 bases stayed unmatched. In germline, CDR1 is KGHDR, CDR2 SFDVKD. The CDR3 covers 17 residues. This chain's CDR3 is CATSDWEGISSTDTQYF. CDR3 sequence (DNA): TGTGCCACCAGTGATTGGGAGGGAATCTCTAGCACAGATACGCAGTATTTT.

V usage is TRBV5-4 and J usage is TRBJ2-1; D unresolved. The CDR3 covers 16 residues. V lost 3 bases and J 0 bases, leaving 13 bases between the germline ends. The germline CDR1 and CDR2 sequences are SGHNT and YYREEE (reference sequence). Written as DNA, the CDR3 is TGTGCCAGCAGCTCTGGTGGCGGAATCTCCTACAATGAGCAGTTCTTC. Amino acids: CASSSGGGISYNEQFF.

The chain has TRBV27 and TRBJ1-6; 7 nucleotides agree with TRBD1. Germline CDR1 is MNHEY and CDR2 is SMNVEV (reference sequence). The V segment lost 3 bases and the J segment 9 bases; nucleotides outside the gene matches: 8. CDR3 size: 15 residues. This CDR3 is CASSLSDRYSSPLHF. The CDR3, as DNA: TGTGCCAGCAGTTTGTCGGACAGGTATTCTTCACCCCTCCACTTT.

The gene calls are TRBV6-5 and TRBJ1-1, with D perhaps matching TRBD1 (6 bases). V was shortened by 10 bases and J by 6 bases, with 27 bases between the two germline ends. CDR3 length: 16 amino acids. Germline V lookup: CDR1 MNHEY, CDR2 SVGAGI. The CDR3 bases are TGTGCCACCACTTACAGGGCGGGTGAAAGACTGTCTGAAGCTTTCTTT. It yields the protein CATTYRAGERLSEAFF.

The CDR3 bases are TGTGCCAGCAGTTTATCAGCGGGGTTCGGCGAGACCCAGTACTTC. Its protein product is CASSLSAGFGETQYF. The rearrangement uses TRBV27 and TRBJ2-5, with TRBD2 identical over 7 bases. CDR3 length: 15 residues. The V segment lost 0 bases and the J segment 5 bases; nucleotides outside the gene matches: 6. Germline V gene data show CDR1 as MNHEY and CDR2 as SMNVEV (reference sequence).

The chain links TRBV7-2 to TRBJ1-2, with 8 bases that match TRBD1. J gave up 2 bases and V 4 bases, and 6 bases lay outside the gene matches. Germline CDR1 reads SGHTA; CDR2 reads FQGNSA. CDR3 length equals 15 residues. CDR3 DNA: TGTGCCAGCAGCTCGGGACAGGACCACAACTATGGCTACACCTTC. This gives the protein CASSSGQDHNYGYTF. Drawing the rest from reference TRBV7-2 and TRBJ1-2, the complete variable domain is GAGVSQSPSNKVTEKGKDVELRCDPISGHTALYWYRQSLGQGLEFLIYFQGNSAPDKSGLPSDRFSAERTGGSVSTLTIQRTQQEDSAVYLCASSSGQDHNYGYTFGSGTRLTVV.

The chain carries TRBV10-3 and TRBJ2-7; D may be TRBD2 (5 bases). This CDR3 comprises 12 residues. The germline V and J ends were trimmed by 7 bases and 9 bases, with 16 bases remaining between them. Per germline, CDR1 ENHRY and CDR2 SYGVKD. The DNA of the CDR3 is TGTGCCATCACCGCCGGGAAGGAAGGGCAGTACTTC. This encodes CAITAGKEGQYF.

The chain uses TRBV7-8 and TRBJ2-3; a possible D gene is TRBD1 (5 bases). Germline values: CDR1 SGHVS, CDR2 FQNEAQ. The CDR3 contains 20 residues. The V gene lost 6 bases and the J gene lost 1 base, with 29 bases spanning the gap. The CDR3: CASSPAPGPSTPWGTDTQYF. The CDR3 DNA reads as TGTGCCAGCAGTCCCGCCCCAGGGCCTAGTACCCCTTGGGGCACAGATACGCAGTATTTT.

The V call is TRBV5-4, the J call TRBJ2-5, with a tentative D call TRBD1 (6 bases). The V end lost 0 bases, the J end lost 0 bases, and 9 bases lay between the germline ends. The CDR3 extends over 15 amino acids. Germline loops: CDR1 SGHNT, CDR2 YYREEE (reference sequence). The CDR3 DNA sequence: TGTGCCAGCAGCTTGGACAGGGTTCACCAAGAGACCCAGTACTTC. Amino acids: CASSLDRVHQETQYF.

CDR3 region: CASTRGVGTEAFF. Here the CDR3 DNA reads TGTGCCAGCACGCGGGGGGTAGGCACTGAAGCTTTCTTT. The J gene is TRBJ1-1, the V gene TRBV6-6, with D perhaps TRBD1 (5 bases). V lost 7 bases, J lost 4 bases, and 13 bases lay in between. Germline lookup yields CDR1 MNHNY and CDR2 SVGAGI (reference sequence). The CDR3 contains 13 residues.

This rearrangement joins TRBV19 to TRBJ2-3; D ambiguous. Trimming cost V 3 bases and J 2 bases, with 12 bases left between them. This CDR3 region has 15 residues. CDR1 LNHDA and CDR2 SQIVND come from the germline V gene (reference sequence). Here the CDR3 reads CASSMEFVLTDTQYF. The CDR3 nucleotides read TGTGCCAGTAGTATGGAATTTGTTCTCACAGATACGCAGTATTTT.

V gene TRBV6-5 combines with J gene TRBJ1-1; 7 bases match TRBD1. The CDR3 extends over 13 amino acids. Germline lookup yields CDR1 MNHEY and CDR2 SVGAGI. The V gene end was trimmed by 8 bases and the J gene end by 2 bases; junction bases not matched to a gene: 5. CDR3 amino acids: CASGHRGNTEAFF. In DNA, the CDR3 is TGTGCCAGCGGCCACAGGGGAAACACTGAAGCTTTCTTT.

This clone was observed a handful of times. V and J are TRBV4-1 and TRBJ2-7; TRBD1 agrees at 8 bases. The V and J ends lost 4 bases and 5 bases, in that order; junction bases with no gene match: 4. Germline V gene lookup returns CDR1 MGHRA and CDR2 YSYEKL. The CDR3 runs to 13 residues. In DNA, the CDR3 is TGCGCCAGCAGCCGAGACAGGGGCCACGAGCAGTACTTC. The encoded protein is CASSRDRGHEQYF.